The present T cell receptor (beta chain) was sequenced within a study of blood T cell repertoires in COVID-19 (dated by TCRdb to 2020 to 2022). Background for the entire study: The collaborator samples originated in the United States, Italy and Spain and spanned the acute and convalescent phases of COVID-19. Samples were obtained from the ongoing ImmuneRACE study (first 160 participants) and from some 1,200 subjects provided by 6 global collaborators. The repertoires were released in a freely available public database intended as a resource for research on the immune response to SARS-CoV-2. HLA class I and class II types, where available, came from metadata supplied by the sample provider rather than from assay-based typing. The material from the prospective study consisted of cDNA or gDNA derived from T cells, B-cell-depleted T cells, or PBMCs. Subjects who had been exposed to COVID-19, were actively infected with it, or had recovered from it provided the deeply sampled blood TCRbeta repertoires that made up the dataset. Sample metadata almost always included a de-identified subject ID, COVID-19 status, age in years and sex. What the research found in general, with its limitations: How much clinical and demographic metadata was included differed by source and by participant, and the metadata was provided uncurated.

TCRbeta CDR3 regions were amplified from genomic DNA using the immunoSEQ Assay, a bias-controlled multiplex PCR. The study's own analysis went as follows. The number of nucleated cells in each sample was estimated by amplification of reference gene primers within the assay. To quantify the absolute abundance of each unique TCRbeta CDR3 rearrangement, sequence reads were collapsed and filtered. For each sample, productive Simpson clonality was calculated as the square root of Simpson's diversity index across productive rearrangements. The table comes from immuneACCESS by way of TCRdb, which keeps in-frame sequences with V and J called. Part of the clones is missing from these tables; in studies checked, under half for an unresolved V gene and the rest for unknown reasons. That table gives V, J and clone size, and the DNA gave D and trimming. Within this sample are about 210,000 clones, with around 86% of them counted one time only. The ten largest make up around 10% of the sample.

This clone was seen once. What this receptor recognizes is not known. It has no much larger one-base neighbor in the sample; base qualities were not kept. In the prospective study, participants were roughly 18 to 95 years old, resided in around 25 geographic areas of the United States, and were enrolled through a virtual design. In the prospective study, participants were assigned to cohorts based on the clinical history participants reported in a screening survey and a study questionnaire. Mobile phlebotomists in the prospective study collected whole blood, serum and a nasopharyngeal or oropharyngeal swab from every participant. Additional blood draws and questionnaires over a roughly two-month period could optionally be provided by prospective study participants. Before DNA extraction, blood samples from the prospective study were shipped at room temperature or frozen. Looking up the germline V gene (reference sequence) yields CDR1 DFQATT and CDR2 SNEGSKA. V is reduced by 3 bases and J by 7 bases, leaving a spacing of 10 bases between them. Its CDR3 holds 12 amino acids, cysteine through phenylalanine. Of all the DNA, just the CDR3 is kept, 36 bases in frame from base 1.

The sequenced material came from PBMCs or T cells enriched from blood (not recorded which). The source of this sequence is a woman between 45 and 65 years old with acute COVID-19. The V and J segments used are TRBV20-1 and TRBJ1-5; TRBD1 is perhaps the D gene, given 6 matching bases. The DNA is TGCAGTGCTAGTAGGGGGATCCAGCCCCAGCATTTT. This translates into CSASRGIQPQHF.